Below, 19 T cell receptor beta chains from the same sample are listed, as sequenced in a study of technical replicates of blood from four donors. Measured with immunoSEQ multiplex PCR; TCRdb has only the in-frame clones, and not every one. This sample carries approximately 65,000 clones, around 86% of them seen once, and the ten largest clones take approximately 5.4%. The sequenced sample consisted of PBMCs. Source of these receptors: a human donor in good health. Some clones in this sample may be carry-over from other donors' samples.

The chain joins TRBV6-6 to TRBJ2-1; 7 bases match TRBD1. The CDR3 consists of 14 residues. The J segment lost 6 bases and the V segment lost 8 bases, leaving 10 bases of the junction unmatched. The germline gives CDR1 MNHNY, CDR2 SVGAGI (reference sequence). In DNA form, the CDR3 reads TGTGCCAGCTCAACCGGGACAGTTGCCAATGAGCAGTTCTTC. Translated: CASSTGTVANEQFF.

The gene calls are TRBV5-6 and TRBJ1-2; TRBD1 aligns across 8 bases. V was clipped by 4 bases and J by 1 base; unmatched bases: 9. Germline V gene lookup returns CDR1 SGHDT and CDR2 YYEEEE. CDR3 length: 16 residues. CDR3 sequence reads: CASSLGTGPYNYGYTF. The DNA of the CDR3 is TGTGCCAGCAGCCTGGGGACAGGACCCTATAACTATGGCTACACCTTC.

The gene calls are TRBV7-9 and TRBJ2-7, with 8 bases lining up with TRBD1. CDR3 size: 15 residues. V dropped 5 bases and J dropped 5; count of bases not matched to a gene: 11. Germline CDR1 SEHNR, CDR2 FQNEAQ (reference sequence). In DNA form, the CDR3 reads TGTGCCAGCAGCCGATCAGGGGGCGTTATCCACGAGCAGTACTTC. Protein: CASSRSGGVIHEQYF.

The rearrangement joins TRBV30 to TRBJ2-7; 7 positions match TRBD1. The CDR3 loop spans 16 amino acids. The J segment lost 5 bases and the V segment lost 0 bases, leaving 13 bases of the junction unmatched. Germline V gene lookup returns CDR1 GTSNPN and CDR2 SVGIG (reference sequence). The CDR3: CAWSVKGPRGNHEQYF. In nucleotides, the CDR3 is TGTGCCTGGAGTGTGAAGGGCCCCAGGGGGAACCACGAGCAGTACTTC.

The chain couples TRBV29-1 to TRBJ1-3, with D tentatively TRBD1 (6 bases). Germline CDR1 reads SQVTM; CDR2 reads ANQGSEA. The CDR3 is 17 amino acids. Trimming removed 0 bases at V and 4 bases at J, with 19 bases between. The CDR3 DNA follows: TGCAGCGTTGAAGACTCCGACAGGCCCACGTGGGGAAACACCATATATTTT. Translating it yields CSVEDSDRPTWGNTIYF.

The chain is built from TRBV25-1 and TRBJ1-2, with 7 bases identical to TRBD1. This CDR3 comprises 13 residues. Germline assignment: CDR1 MGHDK and CDR2 SYGVNS. With V trimmed by 4 bases and J by 8 bases, 7 bases remained unmatched. CDR3 sequence (DNA): TGTGCCAGCAGTGGGGACAGCCGCCGGGGCTACACCTTC. Its protein is CASSGDSRRGYTF.

The rearrangement links TRBV20-1 to TRBJ2-5; D not certain. CDR3 length: 10 residues. Germline CDR1 reads DFQATT; CDR2 reads SNEGSKA (reference sequence). The V end was cut by 3 bases, the J end by 4 bases, with 3 bases between. CDR3 loop: CSARAETQYF. CDR3 nucleotides: TGCAGTGCTAGGGCAGAGACCCAGTACTTC.

The rearrangement joins TRBV6-1 to TRBJ2-3; 10 bases map to TRBD2. V was clipped by 3 bases and J by 4 bases; unmatched bases: 4. This CDR3 has 15 amino acids. CDR1 and CDR2 from the germline V gene are MNHNS and SASEGT. This CDR3 reads CASSESSGSPDTQYF. CDR3 DNA sequence: TGTGCCAGCAGTGAGTCTAGCGGGAGCCCAGATACGCAGTATTTT.

A few counts support this clone. The chain carries TRBV11-2 and TRBJ1-2; 7 bases map to TRBD1. V lost 4 bases, J lost 10 bases, and 6 bases stayed unmatched. CDR1 and CDR2 from the germline V gene are SGHAT and FQNNGV. This CDR3 is built from 12 residues. The CDR3 spells CASSYGTVDYTF. Here the CDR3 DNA reads TGTGCCAGCAGCTACGGGACAGTCGACTACACCTTC.

V is TRBV5-1 and J is TRBJ2-5, with 10 bases aligning to TRBD1. V was pared by 4 bases and J by 5 bases, with 5 bases of the junction left unmatched. Germline lookup yields CDR1 SGHRS and CDR2 YFSETQ. The CDR3 runs to 14 residues. The chain's CDR3 is CASSPGTGDETQYF. The CDR3 DNA is TGCGCCAGCAGCCCCGGGACAGGGGATGAGACCCAGTACTTC.

The chain employs TRBV29-1 and TRBJ1-2; perhaps TRBD1 as D (6 bases). The V end lost 6 bases, the J end lost 8 bases, and 22 bases lay between the germline ends. Germline loops: CDR1 SQVTM, CDR2 ANQGSEA. This CDR3 spans 14 amino acids. The CDR3 DNA reads TGCAGCGTGGTACCCCGGGACACCCCATGGGGCTACACCTTC. Protein sequence: CSVVPRDTPWGYTF.

The gene calls are TRBV19 and TRBJ2-6, with a tentative D call TRBD1 (7 bases). V was cut by 5 bases and J by 4 bases, with 24 bases left in between. This CDR3 spans 19 amino acids. Germline loops: CDR1 LNHDA, CDR2 SQIVND (reference sequence). The CDR3 region is CASSPRGGGAGWGANVLTF. The CDR3 DNA reads TGTGCCAGTAGTCCCCGTGGAGGGGGCGCAGGCTGGGGGGCCAACGTCCTGACTTTC.

V is TRBV5-4 and J is TRBJ2-1, with 8 bases identical to TRBD2. After removal of 2 bases from V and 6 bases from J, the junction contained 7 bases not matched to a gene. The germline V gene has CDR1 SGHNT and CDR2 YYREEE (reference sequence). This CDR3 comprises 15 residues. Here the CDR3 reads CASSFLAGGGNEQFF. CDR3 DNA: TGTGCCAGCAGCTTTTTGGCGGGAGGAGGCAATGAGCAGTTCTTC.

The chain is built from TRBV9 and TRBJ2-1, with 7 bases lining up with TRBD2. CDR1 and CDR2 (germline): SGDLS, YYNGEE. The junction had 13 bases not matched to a gene; V was cut back by 7 bases and J by 6 bases. The length of the CDR3 is 15 residues. CDR3 loop: CASSTDPGGRNEQFF. The CDR3 DNA is TGTGCCAGCTCCACCGATCCGGGAGGTCGCAATGAGCAGTTCTTC.

The chain joins TRBV6-6 to TRBJ2-7; 11 nucleotides match TRBD1. Germline V gene sequence: CDR1 MNHNY, CDR2 SVGAGI (reference sequence). Trimming took 7 bases from V and 3 from J; bases not matched to a gene: 5. The CDR3 is 14 amino acids. CDR3 loop: CASMSGTGGYEQYF. The CDR3 DNA follows: TGTGCCAGCATGTCAGGGACAGGGGGCTACGAGCAGTACTTC.

This clone has just one count. J is TRBJ2-2 and V is TRBV5-1, with 8 bases identical to TRBD1. This CDR3 contains 15 residues. V lost 4 bases, J lost 9 bases, and 11 bases stayed unmatched. The germline gives CDR1 SGHRS, CDR2 YFSETQ. The CDR3 protein is CASSEGDRTGRELFF. The CDR3 DNA reads TGCGCCAGCAGCGAGGGGGACAGGACCGGCCGGGAGCTGTTTTTT.

The chain uses TRBV9 and TRBJ2-7; 9 bases align to TRBD2. Germline V lookup: CDR1 SGDLS, CDR2 YYNGEE. This CDR3 is 15 amino acids long. The V gene end was trimmed by 3 bases and the J gene end by 6 bases; junction bases not matched to a gene: 10. Written as DNA, the CDR3 is TGTGCCAGCAGCGAAATAGCGGGAGACCCTTCCGAGCAGTACTTC. Its translation: CASSEIAGDPSEQYF.

This sequence joins TRBV4-1 and TRBJ1-2; no reliable D call. The V gene's germline CDR1 is MGHRA and CDR2 YSYEKL. The CDR3 spans 15 residues. The V end was cut by 0 bases, the J end by 4 bases, with 12 bases between. CDR3 amino acids: CASSQEAWTSYGYTF. DNA for the CDR3: TGCGCCAGCAGCCAAGAAGCCTGGACTAGCTATGGCTACACCTTC.

V usage is TRBV4-1 and J usage is TRBJ1-2, with a possible D match to TRBD1 (6 bases). The CDR3 covers 15 residues. Trimming removed 2 bases at V and 4 bases at J, with 14 bases between. Germline lookup yields CDR1 MGHRA and CDR2 YSYEKL. The CDR3 nucleotides are TGCGCCAGCAGCCAATTACTCGGACAGAGCTATGGCTACACCTTC. This codes for CASSQLLGQSYGYTF.